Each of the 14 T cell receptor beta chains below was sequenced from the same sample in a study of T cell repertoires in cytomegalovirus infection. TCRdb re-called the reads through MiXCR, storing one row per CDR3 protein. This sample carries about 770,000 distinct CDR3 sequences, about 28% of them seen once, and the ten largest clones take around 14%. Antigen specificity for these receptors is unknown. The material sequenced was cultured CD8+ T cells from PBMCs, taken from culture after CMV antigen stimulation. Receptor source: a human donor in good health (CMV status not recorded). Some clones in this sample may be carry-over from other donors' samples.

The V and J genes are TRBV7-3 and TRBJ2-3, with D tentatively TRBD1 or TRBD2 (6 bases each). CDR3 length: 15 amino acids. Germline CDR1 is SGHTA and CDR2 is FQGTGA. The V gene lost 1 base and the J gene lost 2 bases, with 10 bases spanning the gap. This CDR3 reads CASSLRGADTDTQYF. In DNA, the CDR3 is TGTGCCAGCAGCTTAAGGGGGGCTGACACAGATACGCAGTATTTT.

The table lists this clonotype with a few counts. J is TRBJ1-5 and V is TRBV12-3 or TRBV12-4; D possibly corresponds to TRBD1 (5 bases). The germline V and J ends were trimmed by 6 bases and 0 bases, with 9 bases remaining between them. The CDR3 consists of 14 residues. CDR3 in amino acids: CASRTDSSNQPQHF. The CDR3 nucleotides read TGTGCCAGCAGAACAGACAGTAGCAATCAGCCCCAGCATTTT.

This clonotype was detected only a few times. This chain's CDR3 is CASSPLGGSGETQYF. The CDR3 coding sequence is TGTGCCAGCAGCCCTCTAGGGGGTTCGGGAGAGACCCAGTACTTC. The gene calls are TRBV7-6 and TRBJ2-5; D is perhaps TRBD1 (6 bases). V was pared by 5 bases and J by 4 bases, with 17 bases between. The CDR3 has 15 amino acids. Germline assignment: CDR1 SGHVS and CDR2 FNYEAQ.

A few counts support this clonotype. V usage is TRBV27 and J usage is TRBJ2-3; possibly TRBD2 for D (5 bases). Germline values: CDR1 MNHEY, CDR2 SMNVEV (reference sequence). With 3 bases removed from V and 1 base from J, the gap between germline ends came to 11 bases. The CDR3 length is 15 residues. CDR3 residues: CASSLWPGGTDTQYF. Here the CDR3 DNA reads TGTGCCAGCAGTTTGTGGCCCGGGGGCACAGATACGCAGTATTTT.

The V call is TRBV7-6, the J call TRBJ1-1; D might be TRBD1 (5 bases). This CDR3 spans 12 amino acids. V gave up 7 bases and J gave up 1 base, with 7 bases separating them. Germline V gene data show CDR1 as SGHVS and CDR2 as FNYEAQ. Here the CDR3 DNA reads TGTGCCAGCACAGGGCCGAACACTGAAGCTTTCTTT. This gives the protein CASTGPNTEAFF.

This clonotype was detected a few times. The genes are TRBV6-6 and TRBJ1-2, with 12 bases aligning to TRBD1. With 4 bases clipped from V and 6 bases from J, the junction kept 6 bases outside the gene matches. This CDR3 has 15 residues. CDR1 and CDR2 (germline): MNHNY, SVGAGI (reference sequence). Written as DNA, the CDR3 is TGTGCCAGCAGTTCCCCGAGGGACAGGGGGCATGGCTACACCTTC. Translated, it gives CASSSPRDRGHGYTF.

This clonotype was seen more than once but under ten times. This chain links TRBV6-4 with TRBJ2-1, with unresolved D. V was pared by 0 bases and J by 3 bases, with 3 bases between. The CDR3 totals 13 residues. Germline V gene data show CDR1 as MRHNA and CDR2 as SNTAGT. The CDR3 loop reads CASSDSGYNEQFF. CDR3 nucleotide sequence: TGTGCCAGCAGTGACTCGGGCTACAATGAGCAGTTCTTC.

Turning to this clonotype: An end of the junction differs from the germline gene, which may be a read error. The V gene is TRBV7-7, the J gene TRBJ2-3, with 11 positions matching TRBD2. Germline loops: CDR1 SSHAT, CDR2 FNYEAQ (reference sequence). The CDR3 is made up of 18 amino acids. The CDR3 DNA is TGTGCTAGCAGTTCCCTAGCGGGGGGCCCAATAGGAACAGATACGCAGTATTTT. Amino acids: CASSSLAGGPIGTDTQYF.

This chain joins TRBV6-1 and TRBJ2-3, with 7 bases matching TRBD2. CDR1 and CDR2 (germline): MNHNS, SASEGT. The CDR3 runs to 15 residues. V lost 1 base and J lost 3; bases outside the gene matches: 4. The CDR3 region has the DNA TGTGCCAGCAGTGAAGGGGTAGCGGGTACAGATACGCAGTATTTT. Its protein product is CASSEGVAGTDTQYF.

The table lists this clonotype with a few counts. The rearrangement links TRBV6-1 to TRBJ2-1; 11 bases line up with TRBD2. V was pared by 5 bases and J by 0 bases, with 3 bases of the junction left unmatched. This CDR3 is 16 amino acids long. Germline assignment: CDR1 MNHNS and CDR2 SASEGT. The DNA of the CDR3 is TGTGCCAGCAGTCTGACTAGCGGGGACTCCTACAATGAGCAGTTCTTC. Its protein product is CASSLTSGDSYNEQFF.

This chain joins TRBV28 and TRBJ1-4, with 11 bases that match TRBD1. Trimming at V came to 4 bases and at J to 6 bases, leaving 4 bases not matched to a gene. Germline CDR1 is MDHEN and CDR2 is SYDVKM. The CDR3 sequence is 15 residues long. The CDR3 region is CASSSGTGGYEKLFF. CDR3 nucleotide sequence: TGTGCCAGCAGTTCCGGGACAGGGGGTTATGAAAAACTGTTTTTT.

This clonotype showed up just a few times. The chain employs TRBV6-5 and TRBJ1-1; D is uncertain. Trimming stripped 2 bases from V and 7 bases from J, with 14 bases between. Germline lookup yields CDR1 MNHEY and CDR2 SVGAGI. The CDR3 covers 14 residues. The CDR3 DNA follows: TGTGCCAGCAGTTACGGGGTAATGAGCGATGAAGCTTTCTTT. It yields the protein CASSYGVMSDEAFF.

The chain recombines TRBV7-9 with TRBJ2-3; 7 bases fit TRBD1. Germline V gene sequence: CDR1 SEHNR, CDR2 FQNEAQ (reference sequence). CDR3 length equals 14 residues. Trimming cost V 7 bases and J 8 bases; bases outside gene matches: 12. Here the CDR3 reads CASTASRDRGTQYF. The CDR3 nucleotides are TGTGCCAGCACCGCATCCCGGGACAGAGGTACGCAGTATTTT. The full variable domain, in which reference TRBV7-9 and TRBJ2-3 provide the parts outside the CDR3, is DTGVSQNPRHKITKRGQNVTFRCDPISEHNRLYWYRQTLGQGPEFLTYFQNEAQLEKSRLLSDRFSAERPKGSFSTLEIQRTEQGDSAMYLCASTASRDRGTQYFGPGTRLTVL.

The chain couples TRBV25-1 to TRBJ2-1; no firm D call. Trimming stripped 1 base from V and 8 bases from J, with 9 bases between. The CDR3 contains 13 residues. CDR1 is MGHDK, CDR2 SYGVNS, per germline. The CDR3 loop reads CASSEWAIHEQFF. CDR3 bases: TGTGCCAGCAGTGAATGGGCTATCCATGAGCAGTTCTTC.